This T cell receptor beta chain was identified during a study of response to subunit inactivated influenza vaccine. Overall study findings and caveats: Authors suggested seasonal influenza vaccinations each recruit few new T cells.

In TCRdb, the RT-PCR reads were re-called with MiXCR into one record per CDR3 protein. The sample holds under 750,000 distinct CDR3 sequences; 10% to 15% are singletons and the top ten take 9.5% to 13%. The germline CDR1 and CDR2 sequences are GTSNPN and SVGIG (reference sequence). V was pared by 3 bases and J by 0 bases, with 7 bases between. This CDR3 spans 13 amino acids. As to this clonotype: Its antigen is not identified.

Source: PBMCs from blood, taken on the day of vaccination. The V and J genes are TRBV30 and TRBJ2-3; D perhaps matches TRBD1 (5 bases). The TCR sequence derives from a man aged 45-65 years who received an inactivated influenza vaccine. In nucleotides, the CDR3 is TGTGCCTGGAGGACAGCTAGCACAGATACGCAGTATTTT. The encoded protein is CAWRTASTDTQYF.